This TCR beta chain emerged from a study of T cells after yellow fever vaccination. Broader study findings: A minor fraction of clonotypes spanned both CD4 and CD8 compartments.

From the 5' RACE reads, TCRdb called clonotypes with MiXCR, one entry per CDR3 protein. The profile shows about 310,000 distinct CDR3 sequences, around 3.6% of them singletons. Trimming removed 6 bases at V and 4 bases at J, with 19 bases between. CDR1 and CDR2 from the germline V gene are SNHLY and FYNNEI. The CDR3 runs 16 residues. This clonotype was picked up a small number of times. Its antigen is unidentified. Sequenced material: PBMCs, taken on the day of the yellow fever booster vaccination. The J gene is TRBJ2-1, the V gene TRBV2, with D possibly being TRBD2 (6 bases). This receptor was obtained from a man aged 18 to 30 who received the YFV17D yellow fever vaccine. The chain's CDR3 is CASRGDWSSPYNEQFF. The CDR3 DNA reads as TGTGCCAGCAGGGGGGACTGGTCCTCCCCTTACAATGAGCAGTTCTTC.